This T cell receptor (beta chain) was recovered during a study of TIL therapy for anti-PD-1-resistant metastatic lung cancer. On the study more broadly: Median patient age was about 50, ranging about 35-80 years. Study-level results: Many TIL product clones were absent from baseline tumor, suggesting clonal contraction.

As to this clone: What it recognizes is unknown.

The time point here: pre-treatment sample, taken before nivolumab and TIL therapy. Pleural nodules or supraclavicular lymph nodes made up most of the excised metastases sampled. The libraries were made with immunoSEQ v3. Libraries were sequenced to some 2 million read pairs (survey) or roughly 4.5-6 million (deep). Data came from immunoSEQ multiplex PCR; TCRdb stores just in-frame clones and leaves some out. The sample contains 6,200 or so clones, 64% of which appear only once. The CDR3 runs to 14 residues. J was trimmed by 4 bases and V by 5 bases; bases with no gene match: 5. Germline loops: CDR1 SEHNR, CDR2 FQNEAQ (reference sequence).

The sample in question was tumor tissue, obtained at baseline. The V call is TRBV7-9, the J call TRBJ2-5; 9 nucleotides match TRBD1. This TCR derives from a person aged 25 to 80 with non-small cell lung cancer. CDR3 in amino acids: CASSRTGAAETQYF. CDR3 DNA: TGTGCCAGCAGCCGGACAGGGGCGGCAGAGACCCAGTACTTC. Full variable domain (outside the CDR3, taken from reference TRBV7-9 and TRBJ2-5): DTGVSQNPRHKITKRGQNVTFRCDPISEHNRLYWYRQTLGQGPEFLTYFQNEAQLEKSRLLSDRFSAERPKGSFSTLEIQRTEQGDSAMYLCASSRTGAAETQYFGPGTRLLVL.